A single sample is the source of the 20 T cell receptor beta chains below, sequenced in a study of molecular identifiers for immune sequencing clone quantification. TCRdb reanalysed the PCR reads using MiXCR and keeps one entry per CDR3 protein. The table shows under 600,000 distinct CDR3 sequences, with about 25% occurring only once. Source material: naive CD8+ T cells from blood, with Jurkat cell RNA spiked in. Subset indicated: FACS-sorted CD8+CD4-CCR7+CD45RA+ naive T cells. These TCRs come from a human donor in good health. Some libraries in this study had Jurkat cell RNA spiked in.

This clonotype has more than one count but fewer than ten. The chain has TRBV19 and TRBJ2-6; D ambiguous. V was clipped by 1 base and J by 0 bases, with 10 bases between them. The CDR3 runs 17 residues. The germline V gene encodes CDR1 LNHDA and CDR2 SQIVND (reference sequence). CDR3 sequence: CASSIVPISSGANVLTF. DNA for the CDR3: TGTGCCAGTAGTATAGTACCGATTAGCTCTGGGGCCAACGTCCTGACTTTC.

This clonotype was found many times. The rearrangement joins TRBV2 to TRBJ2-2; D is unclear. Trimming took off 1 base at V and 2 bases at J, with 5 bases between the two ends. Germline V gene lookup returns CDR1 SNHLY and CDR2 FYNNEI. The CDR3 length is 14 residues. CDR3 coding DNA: TGTGCCAGCAGTGAAGTCAGAAACACCGGGGAGCTGTTTTTT. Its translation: CASSEVRNTGELFF.

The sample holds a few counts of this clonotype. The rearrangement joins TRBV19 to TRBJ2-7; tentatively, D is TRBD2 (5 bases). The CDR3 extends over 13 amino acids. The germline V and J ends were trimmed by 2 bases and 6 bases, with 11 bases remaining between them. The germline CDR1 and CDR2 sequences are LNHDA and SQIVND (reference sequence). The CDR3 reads CASSIPYRGEQYF. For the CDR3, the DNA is TGTGCCAGTAGTATACCCTATCGGGGCGAGCAGTACTTC. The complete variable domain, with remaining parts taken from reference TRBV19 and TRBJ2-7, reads DGGITQSPKYLFRKEGQNVTLSCEQNLNHDAMYWYRQDPGQGLRLIYYSQIVNDFQKGDIAEGYSVSREKKESFPLTVTSAQKNPTAFYLCASSIPYRGEQYFGPGTRLTVT.

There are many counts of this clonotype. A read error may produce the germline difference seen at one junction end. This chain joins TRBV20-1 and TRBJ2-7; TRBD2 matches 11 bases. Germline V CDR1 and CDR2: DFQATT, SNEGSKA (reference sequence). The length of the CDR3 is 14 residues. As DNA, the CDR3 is TGCAGTGCTAGAGATAGCGGGAGGGCCTATGAGCAGTACTTC. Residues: CSARDSGRAYEQYF.

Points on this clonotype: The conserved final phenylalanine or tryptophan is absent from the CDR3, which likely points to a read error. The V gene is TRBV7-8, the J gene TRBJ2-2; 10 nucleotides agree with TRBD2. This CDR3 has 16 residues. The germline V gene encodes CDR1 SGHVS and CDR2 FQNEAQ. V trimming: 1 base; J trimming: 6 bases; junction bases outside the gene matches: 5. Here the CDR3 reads CASSLVSGRGSGELFY. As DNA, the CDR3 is TGTGCCAGCAGCTTAGTGAGCGGGAGGGGCTCCGGGGAGCTGTTTTAT.

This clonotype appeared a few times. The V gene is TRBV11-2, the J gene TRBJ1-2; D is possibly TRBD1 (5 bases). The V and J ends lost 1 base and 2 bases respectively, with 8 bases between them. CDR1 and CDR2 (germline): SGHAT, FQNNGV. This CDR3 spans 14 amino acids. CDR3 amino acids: CASSLVGTNYGYTF. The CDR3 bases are TGTGCCAGCAGCTTAGTTGGGACGAACTATGGCTACACCTTC.

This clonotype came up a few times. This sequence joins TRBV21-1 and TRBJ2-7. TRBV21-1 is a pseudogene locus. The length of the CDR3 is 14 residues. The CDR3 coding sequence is TGTGCCAGCAGCGAACTGACATACTCCTACGAGCAGTACTTC. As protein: CASSELTYSYEQYF.

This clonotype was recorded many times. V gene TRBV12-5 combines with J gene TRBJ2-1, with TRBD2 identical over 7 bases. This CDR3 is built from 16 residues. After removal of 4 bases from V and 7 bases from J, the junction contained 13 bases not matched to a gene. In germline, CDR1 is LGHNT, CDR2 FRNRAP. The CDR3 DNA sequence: TGTGCTAGTGGTTGGCTAGCGGACCCTTCTACAAATGAGCAGTTCTTC. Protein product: CASGWLADPSTNEQFF.

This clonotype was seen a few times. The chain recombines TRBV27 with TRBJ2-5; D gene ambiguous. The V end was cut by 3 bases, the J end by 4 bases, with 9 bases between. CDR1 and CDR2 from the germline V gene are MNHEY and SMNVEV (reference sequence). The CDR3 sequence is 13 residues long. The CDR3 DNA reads TGTGCCAGCAGTTTCGATTGGGGAGAGACCCAGTACTTC. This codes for CASSFDWGETQYF.

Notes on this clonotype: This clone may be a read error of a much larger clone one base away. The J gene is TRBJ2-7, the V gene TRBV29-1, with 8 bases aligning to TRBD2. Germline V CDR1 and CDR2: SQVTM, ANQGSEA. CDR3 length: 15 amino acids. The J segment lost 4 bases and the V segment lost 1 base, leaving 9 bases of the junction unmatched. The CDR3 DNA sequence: TGCAGCGTTGAAGGGATCGGCGGGAGGTTTTACGAGCAGTACTTC. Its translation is CSVEGIGGRFYEQYF.

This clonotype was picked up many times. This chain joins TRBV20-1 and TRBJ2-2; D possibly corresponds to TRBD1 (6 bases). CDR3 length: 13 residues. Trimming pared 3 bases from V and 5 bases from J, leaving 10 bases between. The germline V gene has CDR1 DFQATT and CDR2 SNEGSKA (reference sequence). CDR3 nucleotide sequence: TGCAGTGCTAGGGAGGACAGAACCGGGGAGCTGTTTTTT. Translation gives CSAREDRTGELFF.

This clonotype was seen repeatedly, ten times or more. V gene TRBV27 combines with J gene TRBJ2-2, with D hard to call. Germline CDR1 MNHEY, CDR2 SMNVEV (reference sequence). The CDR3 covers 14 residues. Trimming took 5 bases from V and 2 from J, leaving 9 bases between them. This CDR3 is CASSPGYNTGELFF. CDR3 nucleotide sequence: TGTGCCAGCAGTCCCGGATATAACACCGGGGAGCTGTTTTTT.

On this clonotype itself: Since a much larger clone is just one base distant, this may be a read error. Written as DNA, the CDR3 is TGTGCCAGCGGCTTGGGGCGGGGGGACAGGGACACAGATACGCAGTATTTT. This translates into CASGLGRGDRDTDTQYF. The chain employs TRBV5-5 and TRBJ2-3; the D gene is possibly TRBD1 (9 bases). Germline assignment: CDR1 SGHKS and CDR2 YYEKEE (reference sequence). The CDR3 runs to 17 residues.

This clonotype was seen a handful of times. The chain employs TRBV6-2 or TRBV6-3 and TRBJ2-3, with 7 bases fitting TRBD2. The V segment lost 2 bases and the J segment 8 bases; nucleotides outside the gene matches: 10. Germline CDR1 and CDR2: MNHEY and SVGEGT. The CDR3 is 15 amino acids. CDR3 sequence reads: CASSYASGRAGTQYF. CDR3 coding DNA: TGTGCCAGCAGTTACGCGTCAGGGAGGGCGGGTACGCAGTATTTT.

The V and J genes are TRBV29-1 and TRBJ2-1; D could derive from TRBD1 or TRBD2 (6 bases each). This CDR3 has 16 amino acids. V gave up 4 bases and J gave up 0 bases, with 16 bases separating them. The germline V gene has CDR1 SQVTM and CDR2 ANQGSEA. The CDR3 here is CSVVGGRGSSYNEQFF. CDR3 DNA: TGCAGCGTTGTCGGGGGTAGGGGGAGCTCCTACAATGAGCAGTTCTTC.

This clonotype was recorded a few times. In DNA form, the CDR3 reads TGTGCCAGCAGCTTGTCAGTCTTCAGCTCCTACAATGAGCAGTTCTTC. Protein sequence: CASSLSVFSSYNEQFF. The rearrangement links TRBV5-6 to TRBJ2-1; D call uncertain. V lost 1 base and J 0 bases, leaving 11 bases between the germline ends. This CDR3 region has 16 residues. The germline V gene has CDR1 SGHDT and CDR2 YYEEEE.

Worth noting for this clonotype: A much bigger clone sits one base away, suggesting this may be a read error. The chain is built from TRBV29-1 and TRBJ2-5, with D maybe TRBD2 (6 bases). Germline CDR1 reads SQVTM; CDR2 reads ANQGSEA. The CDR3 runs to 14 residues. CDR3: CSVDRGFKQESQYF. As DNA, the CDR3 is TGCAGCGTTGATCGGGGGTTTAAACAAGAGAGCCAGTACTTC.

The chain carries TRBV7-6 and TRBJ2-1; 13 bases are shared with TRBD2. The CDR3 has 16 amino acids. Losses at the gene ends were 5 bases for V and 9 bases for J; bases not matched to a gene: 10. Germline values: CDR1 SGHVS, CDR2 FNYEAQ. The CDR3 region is CASSRTSGSFIGEQFF. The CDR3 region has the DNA TGTGCCAGCAGCCGGACTAGCGGGAGTTTTATTGGTGAGCAGTTCTTC.

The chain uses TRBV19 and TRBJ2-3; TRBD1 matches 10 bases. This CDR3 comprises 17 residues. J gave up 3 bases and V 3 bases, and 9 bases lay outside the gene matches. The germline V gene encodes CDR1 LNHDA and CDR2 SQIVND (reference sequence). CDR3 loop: CASSMPPGTGVTDTQYF. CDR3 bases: TGTGCCAGTAGTATGCCCCCTGGGACAGGGGTGACAGATACGCAGTATTTT.

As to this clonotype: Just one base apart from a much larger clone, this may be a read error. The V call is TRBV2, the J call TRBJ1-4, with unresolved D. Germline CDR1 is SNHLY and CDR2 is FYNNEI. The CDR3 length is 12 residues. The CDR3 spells CACSEFSEKLFF. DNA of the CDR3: TGTGCCTGCAGTGAATTTTCGGAAAAACTGTTTTTT.